The T cell receptor beta chain under discussion was sequenced for a study of T cells in tuberculosis. Study-level points and caveats: Samples were chosen by availability of cryopreserved specimens. A GMM-specific repertoire classifier reached about 85% accuracy, AUROC 0.85 to 0.95.

The repertoire was sequenced with immunoSEQ multiplex PCR; TCRdb's copy has only in-frame clones and lacks some. The table includes fewer than 45,000 clones, around 96% detected once. To note about this clone: Antigen unknown.

The material sequenced was PBMCs. The sequence derives from a donor between 5 and 29 years old with latent tuberculosis or without tuberculosis infection.

CDR3 sequence: CASSPATSLDFMNTEAFF. In DNA, the CDR3 is TGTGCCAGCAGCCCTGCAACGAGCCTCGACTTTATGAACACTGAAGCTTTCTTT. The genes are TRBV5-4 and TRBJ1-1; no definite D call. The CDR3 extends over 18 amino acids. V shed 4 bases and J shed 0 bases, with 22 bases lying between them. CDR1 and CDR2 (germline): SGHNT, YYREEE (reference sequence).